The clone carrying this T cell receptor beta chain has just one count. The data derive from a study of blood T cell repertoires in COVID-19. Study-level background: Samples representing acute and convalescent COVID-19 were sourced from the United States, Italy and Spain. The analysed material was cDNA or gDNA that came from T cells, B-cell-depleted T cells, or PBMCs.

CDR1 and CDR2 (germline): MNHEY, SVGAGI. The CDR3 contains 13 residues. V was clipped by 6 bases and J by 6 bases; unmatched bases: 7. Study processing details: Amplification with reference gene primers provided the estimates of nucleated cell counts. The method was immunoSEQ multiplex PCR; TCRdb's version includes in-frame clones alone and lacks a portion of them. The V and J calls and clone size are taken from that table; D and trimming were inferred from the DNA. The sample has 150,000 to 200,000 clones; 60% to 80% are singletons. This TCR was sampled from a woman in her 70s with acute or convalescent COVID-19. The chain couples TRBV6-5 to TRBJ2-7; 8 nucleotides line up with TRBD2. The source material was peripheral blood. This chain's CDR3 is CASSPGLVSEQYF. The CDR3 DNA sequence: TGTGCCAGCAGCCCGGGACTAGTCAGCGAGCAGTACTTC.